This entry lists 32 T cell receptor beta chains sequenced from one sample in a study of OX40 agonist ivuxolimab in advanced cancers. The data were produced by immunoSEQ multiplex PCR, yet TCRdb's version contains in-frame clones alone and is incomplete. The sample yields around 99,000 clones, roughly 90% seen once. The sequences come from CD4+ or CD8+ T cells sorted from blood, collected in a trial of the OX40 agonist ivuxolimab. The origin of the receptors is an adult with an advanced solid tumor such as melanoma, head and neck, liver or kidney cancer.

J is TRBJ2-1 and V is TRBV7-2; TRBD2 matches 7 bases. The CDR3 runs 14 residues. The V gene end was trimmed by 2 bases and the J gene end by 9 bases; junction bases not matched to a gene: 7. The germline V gene has CDR1 SGHTA and CDR2 FQGNSA. The CDR3 sequence is CASSLNAGVGEQFF. Here the CDR3 DNA reads TGTGCCAGCAGCTTAAATGCGGGAGTGGGTGAGCAGTTCTTC.

DNA for the CDR3: TGTGCCAGTAGTACCCCGACAGGGGGCCTCGCTGAAGCTTTCTTT. Translation: CASSTPTGGLAEAFF. The chain couples TRBV19 to TRBJ1-1, with 10 nucleotides matching TRBD1. Germline V lookup: CDR1 LNHDA, CDR2 SQIVND (reference sequence). Unmatched junction bases numbered 8, after V lost 4 bases and J lost 6 bases. There are 15 residues in the CDR3.

This rearrangement joins TRBV19 to TRBJ2-2; 8 positions match TRBD2. Per the germline V gene, CDR1 is LNHDA and CDR2 is SQIVND (reference sequence). This CDR3 contains 17 residues. Unmatched junction bases numbered 13, after V lost 5 bases and J lost 5 bases. The CDR3 reads CASSPLTGGPFTGELFF. Written as DNA, the CDR3 is TGTGCCAGTAGTCCTCTTACGGGAGGGCCTTTTACCGGGGAGCTGTTTTTT.

V usage is TRBV28 and J usage is TRBJ2-7; D is possibly TRBD1 (5 bases). Germline CDR1 is MDHEN and CDR2 is SYDVKM. The CDR3 contains 11 residues. Trimming removed 10 bases from V and 3 bases from J, with 10 bases in between. CDR3 nucleotides: TGTGCCACCCGAGACAGCTACGAGCAGTACTTC. Protein sequence: CATRDSYEQYF.

This sequence joins TRBV19 and TRBJ2-2; 7 bases match TRBD1. The V and J ends lost 3 bases and 3 bases, in that order; junction bases with no gene match: 13. Germline V gene sequence: CDR1 LNHDA, CDR2 SQIVND (reference sequence). CDR3 length: 18 residues. The DNA of the CDR3 is TGTGCCAGTAGTATCTCGGCAGGGGGTAAAGGGGACACCGGGGAGCTGTTTTTT. The encoded protein is CASSISAGGKGDTGELFF. Variable domain in full (rest from reference TRBV19 and TRBJ2-2): DGGITQSPKYLFRKEGQNVTLSCEQNLNHDAMYWYRQDPGQGLRLIYYSQIVNDFQKGDIAEGYSVSREKKESFPLTVTSAQKNPTAFYLCASSISAGGKGDTGELFFGEGSRLTVL.

The chain links TRBV28 to TRBJ2-7, with 9 bases fitting TRBD1. The CDR3 is made up of 19 amino acids. Germline CDR1 MDHEN, CDR2 SYDVKM. Germline trimming cut 6 bases from V and 0 bases from J; bases unmatched to any gene: 18. CDR3 amino acids: CASRKTGQGIIYSSYEQYF. CDR3 in DNA: TGTGCCAGCAGGAAGACCGGACAGGGGATTATTTATTCCTCCTACGAGCAGTACTTC.

J is TRBJ1-5 and V is TRBV27; D gene unclear. V was trimmed by 3 bases and J by 0 bases, leaving 9 bases between them. The CDR3 spans 15 residues. In germline, CDR1 is MNHEY, CDR2 SMNVEV (reference sequence). This CDR3 reads CASSFAADSNQPQHF. The CDR3 DNA sequence: TGTGCCAGCAGTTTTGCGGCCGATAGCAATCAGCCCCAGCATTTT.

This sequence joins TRBV11-3 and TRBJ1-5; D gene unclear. The CDR3 is made up of 13 amino acids. Trimming left V 2 bases short and J 6 bases short, with 8 bases between. CDR1 is SGHNT and CDR2 is YENEEA in the germline V gene. CDR3 sequence reads: CASSLLHGQPQHF. CDR3 nucleotides: TGTGCCAGCAGCTTATTGCACGGTCAGCCCCAGCATTTT.

The chain links TRBV18 to TRBJ2-6; D remains ambiguous. With 1 base removed from V and 4 bases from J, the gap between germline ends came to 5 bases. Germline V gene sequence: CDR1 KGHSH, CDR2 LQKENI. The CDR3 sequence is 14 residues long. The CDR3 region is CASSPLSGANVLTF. The CDR3, as DNA: TGTGCCAGCTCACCACTTTCCGGGGCCAACGTCCTGACTTTC.

This clone came up once. The chain combines TRBV28 with TRBJ1-1; 9 bases match TRBD1. Germline lookup yields CDR1 MDHEN and CDR2 SYDVKM. Losses at the gene ends were 6 bases for V and 1 base for J; bases not matched to a gene: 3. This CDR3 comprises 14 residues. CDR3 DNA: TGTGCCAGCAGGGGGACAGGGACGAACACTGAAGCTTTCTTT. Translation: CASRGTGTNTEAFF.

V gene TRBV7-6 combines with J gene TRBJ2-7; TRBD1 matches 8 bases. Trimming cost V 5 bases and J 4 bases; bases outside gene matches: 10. The CDR3 has 15 residues. Looked up from germline, CDR1 is SGHVS and CDR2 is FNYEAQ. CDR3 nucleotides: TGTGCCAGCAGCCCCCGGGGGCAGGGGGCTTACGAGCAGTACTTC. Encoded protein: CASSPRGQGAYEQYF.

The chain joins TRBV7-2 to TRBJ2-7, with D possibly TRBD1 on 5 matching bases. The CDR3 is 12 residues long. The V gene lost 5 bases and the J gene lost 6 bases, with 11 bases spanning the gap. Germline loops: CDR1 SGHTA, CDR2 FQGNSA. The CDR3 protein is CASSPQGREQYF. DNA of the CDR3: TGTGCCAGCAGCCCTCAGGGCCGCGAGCAGTACTTC.

This clone occurred a few times. The chain combines TRBV9 with TRBJ2-7, with D possibly being TRBD1 (6 bases). The CDR3 spans 15 residues. V was cut by 1 base and J by 3 bases, with 14 bases left in between. The germline V gene has CDR1 SGDLS and CDR2 YYNGEE. CDR3 sequence: CASSVTGGPYYEQYF. CDR3 in DNA: TGTGCCAGCAGCGTAACTGGGGGCCCCTACTACGAGCAGTACTTC.

V usage is TRBV28 and J usage is TRBJ1-5; D possibly corresponds to TRBD1 (5 bases). V was clipped by 7 bases and J by 2 bases, with 18 bases between them. This CDR3 is built from 16 residues. The germline V gene has CDR1 MDHEN and CDR2 SYDVKM. This CDR3 reads CASTPSEGRGNQPQHF. CDR3 coding DNA: TGTGCCAGCACCCCCTCGGAGGGACGTGGCAATCAGCCCCAGCATTTT. Complete variable domain (other parts from reference TRBV28 and TRBJ1-5): DVKVTQSSRYLVKRTGEKVFLECVQDMDHENMFWYRQDPGLGLRLIYFSYDVKMKEKGDIPEGYSVSREKKERFSLILESASTNQTSMYLCASTPSEGRGNQPQHFGDGTRLSIL.

This clone occurred once. The genes are TRBV4-2 and TRBJ2-3; D is ambiguous. V was pared by 3 bases and J by 2 bases, with 9 bases between. CDR1 and CDR2 (germline): LGHNA, YNFKEQ. The CDR3 is 14 residues long. The CDR3 here is CASSHSQDTDTQYF. The CDR3 bases are TGTGCCAGCAGCCACAGCCAGGACACAGATACGCAGTATTTT.

This clone was found once. The genes are TRBV19 and TRBJ1-2; 8 bases match TRBD1. Unmatched junction bases numbered 8, after V lost 1 base and J lost 4 bases. The CDR3 runs to 16 residues. Germline CDR1 is LNHDA and CDR2 is SQIVND (reference sequence). CDR3 amino acids: CASSIAPAGGAYGYTF. Here the CDR3 DNA reads TGTGCCAGTAGTATAGCCCCGGCAGGGGGCGCCTATGGCTACACCTTC.

This clone has only one observation. The genes are TRBV7-2 and TRBJ2-1; 11 nucleotides match TRBD2. Germline V CDR1 and CDR2: SGHTA, FQGNSA. The CDR3 is 16 amino acids. Losses at the gene ends were 3 bases for V and 6 bases for J; bases not matched to a gene: 7. The CDR3 bases are TGTGCCAGCAGCTTTCGGACTAGCGGGTATGGCAATGAGCAGTTCTTC. This sequence encodes CASSFRTSGYGNEQFF. Filled out from reference TRBV7-2 and TRBJ2-1, the complete variable domain reads GAGVSQSPSNKVTEKGKDVELRCDPISGHTALYWYRQSLGQGLEFLIYFQGNSAPDKSGLPSDRFSAERTGGSVSTLTIQRTQQEDSAVYLCASSFRTSGYGNEQFFGPGTRLTVL.

This sequence joins TRBV18 and TRBJ1-1; no reliable D call. Germline V gene sequence: CDR1 KGHSH, CDR2 LQKENI. Trimming took 5 bases from V and 0 from J, leaving 10 bases between them. There are 14 residues in the CDR3. The CDR3: CASSLTDLNTEAFF. CDR3 DNA: TGTGCCAGCTCATTGACGGACCTGAACACTGAAGCTTTCTTT.

This clone was seen a few times. This rearrangement joins TRBV4-3 to TRBJ2-7; possible D gene TRBD2, 6 bases. Deletions cut 1 base from V and 2 bases from J, with 12 bases between. The CDR3 sequence is 15 residues long. Germline CDR1 and CDR2: LGHNA and YSLEER. The CDR3 bases are TGCGCCAGCAGCCAAGTTGTAGCGGCAGCCTACGAGCAGTACTTC. Amino acid sequence: CASSQVVAAAYEQYF.

CDR3 DNA sequence: TGTGCCACCAGCTCTCGGGGAGGGCTAGGCCAGCCCCAGCATTTT. It encodes CATSSRGGLGQPQHF. The V gene is TRBV15, the J gene TRBJ1-5; D call uncertain. CDR1 and CDR2 (germline): LNHNV, YYDKDF (reference sequence). The ends were cut back, 5 bases at V and 7 bases at J, with 18 bases in the middle. The length of the CDR3 is 15 residues.

The chain joins TRBV7-3 to TRBJ2-2, with D perhaps assigned TRBD1 or TRBD2 (5 bases each). The germline gives CDR1 SGHTA, CDR2 FQGTGA. This CDR3 contains 16 residues. V was cut by 2 bases and J by 0 bases, with 10 bases left in between. In nucleotides, the CDR3 is TGTGCCAGCAGCTTATTGGGACCCTCGAACACCGGGGAGCTGTTTTTT. It translates to CASSLLGPSNTGELFF.

The CDR3 sequence is CASSSNSGQSDIIAQHF. CDR3 DNA sequence: TGTGCCAGCAGCTCAAATTCGGGACAGTCCGACATTATAGCCCAGCATTTT. This chain joins TRBV7-9 and TRBJ1-5, with 7 bases identical to TRBD1. Per germline, CDR1 SEHNR and CDR2 FQNEAQ (reference sequence). The CDR3 is made up of 17 amino acids. Unmatched junction bases numbered 20, after V lost 4 bases and J lost 11 bases.

The rearrangement uses TRBV28 and TRBJ2-7; D call uncertain. The CDR3 covers 11 residues. Deletions cut 6 bases from V and 1 base from J, with 4 bases between. Germline V gene lookup returns CDR1 MDHEN and CDR2 SYDVKM. In nucleotides, the CDR3 is TGTGCCAGCAGCCGATCCTACGAGCAGTACTTC. Translating it yields CASSRSYEQYF.

The gene calls are TRBV19 and TRBJ1-4, with 7 bases that match TRBD1. CDR1 LNHDA and CDR2 SQIVND come from the germline V gene (reference sequence). With 2 bases clipped from V and 3 bases from J, the junction kept 3 bases outside the gene matches. The CDR3 contains 15 residues. The CDR3 loop is CASSIQGDPNEKLFF. In DNA, the CDR3 is TGTGCCAGTAGTATACAGGGGGATCCTAATGAAAAACTGTTTTTT.

V and J are TRBV15 and TRBJ2-2; D is ambiguous. The length of the CDR3 is 12 residues. The V end lost 4 bases, the J end lost 2 bases, and 2 bases lay between the germline ends. In germline, CDR1 is LNHNV, CDR2 YYDKDF (reference sequence). The CDR3 DNA is TGTGCCACCAGCACAAACACCGGGGAGCTGTTTTTT. Amino acid sequence: CATSTNTGELFF.

The gene calls are TRBV7-2 and TRBJ2-2; 14 nucleotides align to TRBD2. J was trimmed by 0 bases and V by 1 base; bases with no gene match: 1. Germline CDR1 is SGHTA and CDR2 is FQGNSA. This CDR3 has 18 amino acids. The CDR3 sequence is CASSLEGLAGANTGELFF. The CDR3, as DNA: TGTGCCAGCAGCTTAGAGGGACTAGCGGGAGCGAACACCGGGGAGCTGTTTTTT.

This chain joins TRBV6-1 and TRBJ1-5; D not certain. Germline V gives CDR1 MNHNS, CDR2 SASEGT. V was clipped by 9 bases and J by 7 bases, with 22 bases between them. This CDR3 region has 15 residues. The CDR3, as DNA: TGTGCCAGTAACGACCTTAGTGGGCCGGGGCAGCCCCAGCATTTT. Protein sequence: CASNDLSGPGQPQHF.

V and J are TRBV18 and TRBJ2-5; 10 nucleotides line up with TRBD2. Germline loops: CDR1 KGHSH, CDR2 LQKENI. Trimming cost V 4 bases and J 1 base; bases outside gene matches: 3. The CDR3 runs 15 residues. CDR3 DNA sequence: TGTGCCAGCTCACTAGCGGGAGGCCCCCAAGAGACCCAGTACTTC. The encoded protein is CASSLAGGPQETQYF. Full variable domain (missing parts from reference TRBV18 and TRBJ2-5): NAGVMQNPRHLVRRRGQEARLRCSPMKGHSHVYWYRQLPEEGLKFMVYLQKENIIDESGMPKERFSAEFPKEGPSILRIQQVVRGDSAAYFCASSLAGGPQETQYFGPGTRLLVL.

The chain recombines TRBV27 with TRBJ2-2, with TRBD1 identical over 7 bases. With V trimmed by 6 bases and J by 5 bases, 6 bases remained unmatched. The CDR3 has 14 amino acids. From germline, CDR1 is MNHEY and CDR2 SMNVEV (reference sequence). The DNA for the CDR3 is TGTGCCAGCAGCCCCGGGACAGTGACCGGGGAGCTGTTTTTT. This translates into CASSPGTVTGELFF.

The V and J genes are TRBV5-8 and TRBJ1-1; unclear D gene. The CDR3 consists of 15 residues. The germline V and J ends were trimmed by 0 bases and 4 bases, with 13 bases remaining between them. Germline CDR1 is SGHTS and CDR2 is YDEGEE. The CDR3 DNA sequence: TGTGCCAGCAGCTTGGGCCTCGGGTATTCCACTGAAGCTTTCTTT. This translates into CASSLGLGYSTEAFF.

The V and J genes are TRBV6-1 and TRBJ1-5, with D uncertain. This CDR3 comprises 17 residues. The germline V and J ends were trimmed by 0 bases and 0 bases, with 12 bases remaining between them. Germline loops: CDR1 MNHNS, CDR2 SASEGT. CDR3: CASSEALQTYSNQPQHF. In DNA form, the CDR3 reads TGTGCCAGCAGTGAAGCGCTTCAGACTTATAGCAATCAGCCCCAGCATTTT.

The chain recombines TRBV27 with TRBJ1-5, with TRBD1 identical over 8 bases. Losses at the gene ends were 5 bases for V and 3 bases for J; bases not matched to a gene: 12. Germline-derived CDR1 and CDR2 are MNHEY and SMNVEV (reference sequence). The CDR3 is made up of 17 amino acids. DNA for the CDR3: TGTGCCAGCAGTCCCAAGGGGAGGACAGGGCCCAATCAGCCCCAGCATTTT. It yields the protein CASSPKGRTGPNQPQHF.